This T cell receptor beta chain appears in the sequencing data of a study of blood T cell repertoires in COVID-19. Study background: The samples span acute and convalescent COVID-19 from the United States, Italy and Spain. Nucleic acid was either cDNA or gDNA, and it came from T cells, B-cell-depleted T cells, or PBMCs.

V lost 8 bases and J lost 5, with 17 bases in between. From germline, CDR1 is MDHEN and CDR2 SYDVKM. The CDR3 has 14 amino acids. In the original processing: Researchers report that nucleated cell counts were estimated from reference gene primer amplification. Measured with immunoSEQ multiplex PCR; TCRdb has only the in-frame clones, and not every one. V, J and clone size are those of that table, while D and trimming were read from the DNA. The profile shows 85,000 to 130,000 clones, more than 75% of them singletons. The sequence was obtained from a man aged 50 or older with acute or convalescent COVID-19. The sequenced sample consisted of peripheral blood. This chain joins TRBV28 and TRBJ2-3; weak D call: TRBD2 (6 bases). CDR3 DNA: TGTGCCAGCTTAGGAGGAGGGGCGGGAGATACGCAGTATTTT. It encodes CASLGGGAGDTQYF.